Many counts were recorded for the clone carrying this TCR beta chain. No antigen is known for it. TCR cDNA molecules each carried a unique molecular identifier. TCRdb analysed the 5' RACE reads with MiXCR anew, one entry per CDR3 protein. In the table there are about 9,200 distinct CDR3 sequences, approximately 8.1% of which are singletons. These data originate in a study of spatial heterogeneity in lung cancer. Time point of the sample: sample taken at primary tumor resection. The donors, more than 55 patients with untreated early-stage non-small cell lung cancer, provided the samples. Overall study results and limits: Regional and ubiquitous nonsynonymous mutations were tracked by counts of regional and ubiquitous expanded TCRs, respectively. For expanded intratumoral alpha and beta TCRs, counts tracked tumor mutation counts.

In germline, CDR1 is SEHNR, CDR2 FQNEAQ (reference sequence). The V segment lost 5 bases and the J segment 9 bases; nucleotides outside the gene matches: 7. There are 14 residues in the CDR3. The chain joins TRBV7-9 to TRBJ1-6; 7 nucleotides match TRBD1. The sample in question was lung tumor tissue, obtained at surgery. The TCR was taken from a male donor with early-stage non-small cell lung cancer. CDR3 sequence: CASSSGTVGSPLHF. CDR3 nucleotide sequence: TGTGCCAGCAGCAGCGGGACAGTGGGTTCACCCCTCCACTTT.